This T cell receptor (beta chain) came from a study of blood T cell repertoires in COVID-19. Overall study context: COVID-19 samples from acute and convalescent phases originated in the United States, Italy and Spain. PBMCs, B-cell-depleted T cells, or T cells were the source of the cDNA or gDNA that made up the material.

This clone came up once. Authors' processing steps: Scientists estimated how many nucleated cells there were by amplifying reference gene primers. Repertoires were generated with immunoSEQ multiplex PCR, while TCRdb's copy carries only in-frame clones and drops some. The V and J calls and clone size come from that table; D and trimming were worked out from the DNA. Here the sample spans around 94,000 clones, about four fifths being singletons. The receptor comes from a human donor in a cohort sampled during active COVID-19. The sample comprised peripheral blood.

The CDR3 sequence: CASSSNRQAFF. For the CDR3, the DNA is TGTGCCAGCAGTTCTAACAGACAAGCTTTCTTT. This sequence joins TRBV6-5 and TRBJ1-1, with D unresolved. The CDR3 contains 11 residues. Germline V lookup: CDR1 MNHEY, CDR2 SVGAGI. V dropped 4 bases and J dropped 9 bases, with 9 bases sitting between them.